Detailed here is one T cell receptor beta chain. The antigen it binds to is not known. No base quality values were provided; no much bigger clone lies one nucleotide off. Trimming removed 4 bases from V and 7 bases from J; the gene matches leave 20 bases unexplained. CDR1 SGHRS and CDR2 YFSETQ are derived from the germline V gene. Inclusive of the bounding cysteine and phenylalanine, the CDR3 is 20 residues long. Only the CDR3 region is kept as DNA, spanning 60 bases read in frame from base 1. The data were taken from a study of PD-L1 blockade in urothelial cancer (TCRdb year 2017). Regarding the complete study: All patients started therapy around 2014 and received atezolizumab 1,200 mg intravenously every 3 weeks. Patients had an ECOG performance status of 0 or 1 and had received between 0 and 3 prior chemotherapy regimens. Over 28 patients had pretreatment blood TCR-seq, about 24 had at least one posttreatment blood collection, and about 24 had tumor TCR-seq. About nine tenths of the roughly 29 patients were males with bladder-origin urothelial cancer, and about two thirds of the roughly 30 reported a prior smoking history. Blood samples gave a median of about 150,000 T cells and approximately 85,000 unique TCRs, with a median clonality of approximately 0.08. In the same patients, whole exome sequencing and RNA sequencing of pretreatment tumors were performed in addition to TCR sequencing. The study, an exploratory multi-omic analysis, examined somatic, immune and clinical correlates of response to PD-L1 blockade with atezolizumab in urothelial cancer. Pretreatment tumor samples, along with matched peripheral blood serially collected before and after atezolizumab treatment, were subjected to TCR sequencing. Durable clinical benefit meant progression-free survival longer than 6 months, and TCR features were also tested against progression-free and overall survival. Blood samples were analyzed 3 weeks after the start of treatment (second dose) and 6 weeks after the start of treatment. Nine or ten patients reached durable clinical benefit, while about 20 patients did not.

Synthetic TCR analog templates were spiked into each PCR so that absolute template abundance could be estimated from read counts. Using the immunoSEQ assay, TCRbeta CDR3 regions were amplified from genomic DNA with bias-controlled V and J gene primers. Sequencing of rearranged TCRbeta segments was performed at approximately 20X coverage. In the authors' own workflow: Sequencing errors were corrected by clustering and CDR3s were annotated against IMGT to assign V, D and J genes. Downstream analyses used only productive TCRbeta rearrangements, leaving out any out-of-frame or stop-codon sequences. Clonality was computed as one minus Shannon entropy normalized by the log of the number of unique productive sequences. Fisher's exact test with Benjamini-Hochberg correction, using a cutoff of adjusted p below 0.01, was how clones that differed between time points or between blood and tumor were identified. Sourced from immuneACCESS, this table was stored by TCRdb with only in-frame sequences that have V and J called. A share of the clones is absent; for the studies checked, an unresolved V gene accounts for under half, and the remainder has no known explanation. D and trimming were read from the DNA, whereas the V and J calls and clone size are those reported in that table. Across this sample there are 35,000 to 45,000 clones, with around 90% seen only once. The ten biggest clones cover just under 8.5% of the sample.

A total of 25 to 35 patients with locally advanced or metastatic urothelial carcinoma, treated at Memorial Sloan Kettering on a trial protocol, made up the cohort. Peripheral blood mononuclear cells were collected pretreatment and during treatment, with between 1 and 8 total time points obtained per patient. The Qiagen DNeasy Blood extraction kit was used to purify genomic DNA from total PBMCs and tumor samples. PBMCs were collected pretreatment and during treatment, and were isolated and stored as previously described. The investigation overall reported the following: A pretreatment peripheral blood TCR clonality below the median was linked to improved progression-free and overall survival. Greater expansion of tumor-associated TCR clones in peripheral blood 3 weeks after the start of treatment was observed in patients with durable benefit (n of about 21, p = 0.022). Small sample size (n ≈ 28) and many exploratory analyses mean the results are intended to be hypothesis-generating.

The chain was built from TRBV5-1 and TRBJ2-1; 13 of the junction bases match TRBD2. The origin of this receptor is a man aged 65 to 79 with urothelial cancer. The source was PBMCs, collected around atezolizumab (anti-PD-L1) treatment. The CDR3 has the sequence CASSLRPRDSGLAGDNEQFF. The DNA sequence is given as TGCGCCAGCAGCCTGCGCCCCCGGGACAGCGGACTAGCGGGAGATAATGAGCAGTTCTTC.